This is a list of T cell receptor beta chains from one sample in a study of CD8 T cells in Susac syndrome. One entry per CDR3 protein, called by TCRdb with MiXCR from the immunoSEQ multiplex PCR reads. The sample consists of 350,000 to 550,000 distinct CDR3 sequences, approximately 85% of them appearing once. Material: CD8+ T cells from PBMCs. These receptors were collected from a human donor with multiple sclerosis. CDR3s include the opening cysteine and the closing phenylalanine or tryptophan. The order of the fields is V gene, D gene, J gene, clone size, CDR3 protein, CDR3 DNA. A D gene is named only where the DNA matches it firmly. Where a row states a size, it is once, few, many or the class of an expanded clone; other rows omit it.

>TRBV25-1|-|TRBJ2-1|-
CASSEWGSYNEQFF
TGTGCCAGCAGTGAATGGGGTTCCTACAATGAGCAGTTCTTC
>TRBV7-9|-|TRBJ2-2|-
CASSFPRAGINTGELFF
TGTGCCAGCAGCTTCCCCCGGGCGGGGATAAACACCGGGGAGCTGTTTTTT
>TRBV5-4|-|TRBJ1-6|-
CASSLVGLNPLHF
TGTGCCAGCAGCTTGGTGGGGTTGAACCCCCTCCACTTT
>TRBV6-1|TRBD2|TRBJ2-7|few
CASSRLAGETYEQYF
TGTGCCAGCAGTCGACTAGCGGGAGAGACCTACGAGCAGTACTTC
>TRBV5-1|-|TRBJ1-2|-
CDSSLVPGYGYTF
TGCGACAGCAGCTTGGTACCAGGATATGGCTACACCTTC
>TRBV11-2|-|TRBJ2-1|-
CASSPWNGGYNEQFF
TGTGCCAGCAGCCCATGGAACGGCGGCTACAATGAGCAGTTCTTC
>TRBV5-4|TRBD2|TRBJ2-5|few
CASSLRLAGATVLQETQYF
TGTGCCAGCAGCTTACGACTAGCGGGAGCTACTGTCCTCCAGGAGACCCAGTACTTC
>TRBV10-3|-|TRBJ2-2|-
CAISDYEGKNTGELFF
TGTGCCATCAGTGATTACGAGGGGAAAAACACCGGGGAGCTGTTTTTT
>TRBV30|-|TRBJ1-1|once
CAWSVGAVNTEAFF
TGTGCCTGGAGTGTGGGGGCCGTGAACACTGAAGCTTTCTTT
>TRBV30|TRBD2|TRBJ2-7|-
CAWSGGLGLAGDEQYF
TGTGCCTGGAGTGGAGGACTGGGACTAGCGGGAGACGAGCAGTACTTC
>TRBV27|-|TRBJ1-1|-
CACQSPTEAFF
TGTGCCTGCCAGAGTCCCACTGAAGCTTTCTTT
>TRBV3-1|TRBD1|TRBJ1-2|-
CASSQENRGPKNYGYTF
TGTGCCAGCAGCCAAGAAAACAGGGGGCCAAAAAACTATGGCTACACCTTC
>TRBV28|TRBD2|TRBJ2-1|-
CASTLSGLAGHNEQFF
TGTGCCAGCACCCTCTCGGGACTAGCGGGACACAATGAGCAGTTCTTC
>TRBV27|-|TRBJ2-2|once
CASSLLGAGTGELFF
TGTGCCAGCAGTTTATTGGGGGCGGGTACCGGGGAGCTGTTTTTT
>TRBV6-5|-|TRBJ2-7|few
CASSYDFEQYF
TGTGCCAGCAGTTACGATTTCGAGCAGTACTTC
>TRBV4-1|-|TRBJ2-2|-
CASSQDHGSGYPIKAGELFF
TGCGCCAGCAGCCAAGATCATGGGTCAGGGTACCCTATTAAGGCCGGGGAGCTGTTTTTT
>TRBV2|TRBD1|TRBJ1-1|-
CASSVGAGGMNTEAFF
TGTGCCAGCAGTGTCGGTGCAGGGGGAATGAACACTGAAGCTTTCTTT
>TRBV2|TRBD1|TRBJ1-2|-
CASRVPGQGPMVYTF
TGTGCCAGCAGGGTCCCGGGACAGGGTCCTATGGTCTACACCTTC
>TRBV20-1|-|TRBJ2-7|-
CSARDQAKLISEQYF
TGCAGTGCTAGAGATCAAGCCAAACTAATTAGCGAGCAGTACTTC
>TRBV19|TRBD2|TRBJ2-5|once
CASSNGIAGPQETQYF
TGTGCCAGTAGTAATGGGATAGCGGGACCTCAAGAGACCCAGTACTTC
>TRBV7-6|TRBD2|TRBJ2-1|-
CASSSPYAGEGHRNEQFF
TGTGCCAGCAGCTCCCCTTATGCGGGGGAGGGTCACCGTAATGAGCAGTTCTTC
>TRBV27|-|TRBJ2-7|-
CASSLVGPGLSYEQYF
TGTGCCAGCAGTTTAGTGGGACCGGGGCTCTCCTACGAGCAGTACTTC
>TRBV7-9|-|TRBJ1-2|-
CASSSSRTLIYGYTF
TGTGCCAGCAGCTCTTCTCGGACGCTCATCTATGGCTACACCTTC
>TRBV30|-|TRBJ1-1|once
CAWSVGTTNTEAFF
TGTGCCTGGAGTGTTGGTACAACTAACACTGAAGCTTTCTTT
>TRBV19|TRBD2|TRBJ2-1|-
CASRSGGAYNEQFF
TGTGCCAGTCGTAGCGGGGGGGCCTACAATGAGCAGTTCTTC
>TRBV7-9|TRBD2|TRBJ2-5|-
CASSPRDGLAGEIETQYF
TGTGCCAGCAGCCCGCGCGACGGACTAGCGGGAGAGATCGAGACCCAGTACTTC
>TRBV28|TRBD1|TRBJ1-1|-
CASSSLRDRALAAFF
TGTGCCAGCAGTTCACTCCGGGACAGAGCCCTGGCAGCTTTCTTT
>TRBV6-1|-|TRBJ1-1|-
CASSEWVGAFF
TGTGCCAGCAGTGAATGGGTTGGTGCTTTCTTT
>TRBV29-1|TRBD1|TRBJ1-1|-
CSVEGQGRIEAFF
TGCAGCGTTGAAGGACAGGGTCGGATCGAAGCTTTCTTT
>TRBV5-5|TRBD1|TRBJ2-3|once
CASSFGYGQGSTDTQYF
TGTGCCAGCAGCTTCGGATATGGACAGGGGTCCACAGATACGCAGTATTTT
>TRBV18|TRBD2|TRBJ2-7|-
CASSTGLAGAYEQYF
TGTGCCAGCTCGACAGGACTAGCGGGAGCTTACGAGCAGTACTTC
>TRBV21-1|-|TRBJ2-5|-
CASSNQDSETQYF
TGTGCCAGCAGCAACCAGGACTCGGAGACCCAGTACTTC
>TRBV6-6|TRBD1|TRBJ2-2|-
CASSYSDRGDTGELFF
TGTGCCAGCAGTTACTCCGACAGGGGCGACACCGGGGAGCTGTTTTTT
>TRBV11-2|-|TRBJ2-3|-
CASSSNSWNTDTQYF
TGTGCCAGCAGTTCGAATAGTTGGAACACAGATACGCAGTATTTT
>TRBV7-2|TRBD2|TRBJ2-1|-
CASSPFVAGYEQFF
TGTGCCAGCAGCCCTTTTGTAGCGGGGTATGAGCAGTTCTTC
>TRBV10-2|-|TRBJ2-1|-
CASSVRDPTPNEQFF
TGCGCCAGCAGTGTTAGGGATCCTACCCCCAATGAGCAGTTCTTC
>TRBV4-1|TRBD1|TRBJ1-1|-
CASSLTGGIDQAFF
TGCGCCAGCAGCCTAACAGGGGGCATTGATCAAGCTTTCTTT
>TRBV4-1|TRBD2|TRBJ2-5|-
CASSLSGTSGKETQYF
TGCGCCAGCAGCCTTTCCGGGACTAGCGGAAAAGAGACCCAGTACTTC
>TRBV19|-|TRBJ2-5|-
CAIGGRGPGGTQYF
TGTGCCATTGGAGGCCGGGGACCCGGAGGGACCCAGTACTTC
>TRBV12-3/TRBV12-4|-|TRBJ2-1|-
CASSSGVPSGEQFF
TGTGCCAGCAGTTCGGGGGTACCTTCCGGTGAGCAGTTCTTC
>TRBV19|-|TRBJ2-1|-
CASSILGSSYNEQFF
TGTGCCAGTAGTATACTGGGAAGCTCCTACAATGAGCAGTTCTTC
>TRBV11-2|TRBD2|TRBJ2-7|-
CASSLSSGPTYEQYF
TGTGCCAGCAGCTTGTCTAGCGGGCCAACCTACGAGCAGTACTTC
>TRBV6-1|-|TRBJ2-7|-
CASRPRDTSYYEQYF
TGTGCCAGCAGGCCCCGGGACACCTCCTACTACGAGCAGTACTTC
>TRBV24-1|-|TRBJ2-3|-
CATSDNRDSAADTQYF
TGTGCCACCAGTGACAACCGGGACTCGGCGGCAGATACGCAGTATTTT
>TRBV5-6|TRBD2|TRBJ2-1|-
CASSWTSGGEQFF
TGTGCCAGCAGCTGGACTAGCGGGGGTGAGCAGTTCTTC
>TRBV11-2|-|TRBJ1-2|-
CASSLVVTF
TGTGCCAGCAGCTTGGTTGTAACCTTC